This T cell receptor beta chain originates from a study of blood T cell repertoires in COVID-19. Original processing notes: Amplified reference gene primers provided the basis for estimating nucleated cell counts. The protocol was immunoSEQ multiplex PCR, while the TCRdb copy is restricted to in-frame clones and leaves out a portion. Clone size and V and J calls were adopted from that table, with D and trimming inferred from the DNA. The sample carries roughly 120,000 clones, 83% recorded once. Trimming cost V 5 bases and J 8 bases, with 16 bases left between them. Germline CDR1 and CDR2: MGHRA and YSYEKL. The CDR3 extends over 14 amino acids.

This TCR was recovered from a woman aged 55-70 years with acute or convalescent COVID-19. Source material: peripheral blood. The V gene is TRBV4-1, the J gene TRBJ2-1; TRBD2 is a possible D gene (6 bases). The CDR3 nucleotides read TGCGCCAGCAGCTTGGTCGGGGGAAGGGATGAGCAGTTCTTC. Translation: CASSLVGGRDEQFF.